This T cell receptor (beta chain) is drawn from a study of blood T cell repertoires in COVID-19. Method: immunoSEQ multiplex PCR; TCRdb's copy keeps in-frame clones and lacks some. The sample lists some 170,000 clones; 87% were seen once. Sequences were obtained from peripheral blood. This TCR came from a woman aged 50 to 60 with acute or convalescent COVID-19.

The CDR3 DNA sequence: TGCGCCAGCAGCTTGGGAGGAACTAATGAAAAACTGTTTTTT. Amino acids: CASSLGGTNEKLFF. This chain connects TRBV5-1 to TRBJ1-4, with unresolved D. CDR1 is SGHRS and CDR2 is YFSETQ in the germline V gene. Trimming took off 0 bases at V and 1 base at J, with 4 bases between the two ends. This CDR3 is 14 amino acids long.